These 27 T cell receptor beta chains were sequenced from one sample in a study of metastatic and nonmetastatic thyroid tumors. Thyroid surgery had not been preceded by any treatment in any patient. TCRdb called clones again from the PCR reads with MiXCR. Of roughly 20,000 clones in the sample, roughly 36% were seen once. The sample taken for sequencing was tumor tissue. The receptor source for this set is a female donor with papillary thyroid cancer or a benign thyroid nodule (not recorded which). Some clones in this sample may be carry-over from other donors' samples.

This clone appeared a few times. The chain links TRBV6-1 to TRBJ2-7, with D unclear. V was shortened by 6 bases and J by 0 bases, with 18 bases between the two germline ends. The length of the CDR3 is 16 residues. Germline CDR1 MNHNS, CDR2 SASEGT. In DNA, the CDR3 is TGTGCCAGCAGCTCCGGACCCGGTGGTCTCTCCTACGAGCAGTACTTC. Its translation is CASSSGPGGLSYEQYF.

This clone was observed a few times. The rearrangement joins TRBV7-2 to TRBJ2-7; D might be TRBD1 (6 bases). The CDR3 length is 11 residues. Germline CDR1 SGHTA, CDR2 FQGNSA. V was trimmed by 5 bases and J by 6 bases, leaving 8 bases between them. CDR3 sequence reads: CASSAGVEQYF. CDR3 in DNA: TGTGCCAGCAGCGCAGGGGTCGAGCAGTACTTC.

This clone was seen a handful of times. This rearrangement joins TRBV6-1 to TRBJ2-7, with D perhaps matching TRBD1 (6 bases). Trimming pared 7 bases from V and 2 bases from J, leaving 24 bases between. The length of the CDR3 is 17 residues. Germline-derived CDR1 and CDR2 are MNHNS and SASEGT. The CDR3 sequence is CASTYDGQLESPYEQYF. Written as DNA, the CDR3 is TGTGCCAGCACGTACGACGGACAGCTGGAAAGTCCCTACGAGCAGTACTTC.

V is TRBV20-1 and J is TRBJ2-7, with D uncertain. V lost 4 bases, J lost 5 bases, and 18 bases lay in between. This CDR3 is 14 amino acids long. From germline, CDR1 is DFQATT and CDR2 SNEGSKA (reference sequence). DNA for the CDR3: TGCAGTGCTACAGATCCCTTCCCCTCTAACGAGCAGTACTTC. Translated, it gives CSATDPFPSNEQYF.

This clone was counted only a few times. The V and J genes are TRBV11-3 and TRBJ2-1; tentative D call: TRBD1 (6 bases). CDR3 length: 14 residues. Germline V gives CDR1 SGHNT, CDR2 YENEEA. The germline V and J ends were trimmed by 4 bases and 4 bases, with 11 bases remaining between them. The CDR3 loop is CASSSGTYYNEQFF. As DNA, the CDR3 is TGTGCCAGCAGCTCCGGGACATATTACAATGAGCAGTTCTTC.

The chain recombines TRBV11-2 with TRBJ2-3; D possibly corresponds to TRBD2 (5 bases). This CDR3 has 14 amino acids. The germline V and J ends were trimmed by 5 bases and 0 bases, with 9 bases remaining between them. CDR1 SGHAT and CDR2 FQNNGV come from the germline V gene. This chain's CDR3 is CASSPGLSTDTQYF. CDR3 nucleotide sequence: TGTGCCAGCAGCCCTGGACTGAGCACAGATACGCAGTATTTT.

This clone came up a few times. The chain employs TRBV12-3 or TRBV12-4 and TRBJ2-7; TRBD2 aligns across 13 bases. The CDR3 has 14 amino acids. Germline trimming cut 3 bases from V and 7 bases from J; bases unmatched to any gene: 3. CDR3 nucleotide sequence: TGTGCCAGCAGTTTTGGGACTAGCGGGGCGGAGCAGTACTTC. Amino acids: CASSFGTSGAEQYF.

This clone turned up a few times. The J gene is TRBJ2-3, the V gene TRBV28; D possibly corresponds to TRBD2 (6 bases). CDR1 MDHEN and CDR2 SYDVKM come from the germline V gene. This CDR3 has 17 amino acids. Trimming took 6 bases from V and 2 from J, leaving 21 bases between them. CDR3 DNA sequence: TGTGCCAGCAGCGCCAGCGGGCCGCGGATCGACACAGATACGCAGTATTTT. Translation gives CASSASGPRIDTDTQYF.

The chain combines TRBV15 with TRBJ2-7; no reliable D call. The CDR3 consists of 14 residues. Germline V gene data show CDR1 as LNHNV and CDR2 as YYDKDF (reference sequence). The ends were cut back, 3 bases at V and 2 bases at J, with 11 bases in the middle. CDR3 bases: TGTGCCACCAGCAGGCTCAGGAATGCCTACGAGCAGTACTTC. This sequence encodes CATSRLRNAYEQYF.

In its sample, this clone was seen many times. This sequence joins TRBV7-2 and TRBJ2-2; D unresolved. There are 13 residues in the CDR3. CDR1 and CDR2 from the germline V gene are SGHTA and FQGNSA. V was trimmed by 2 bases and J by 5 bases, leaving 6 bases between them. CDR3 nucleotide sequence: TGTGCCAGCAGCTTAAGTCAGACCGGGGAGCTGTTTTTT. It is translated as CASSLSQTGELFF.

The CDR3 region has the DNA TGTGCCAGCAGCTTGGGAGGTACGACTGAAGCTTTCTTT. It translates to CASSLGGTTEAFF. The chain combines TRBV7-9 with TRBJ1-1; D is undetermined. Germline CDR1 SEHNR, CDR2 FQNEAQ (reference sequence). This CDR3 comprises 13 residues. V was shortened by 3 bases and J by 5 bases, with 10 bases between the two germline ends.

The CDR3 spells CASRLGSNEQFF. CDR3 nucleotides: TGCGCCAGCCGTCTAGGTTCGAATGAGCAGTTCTTC. The chain carries TRBV5-1 and TRBJ2-1; D is unclear. The CDR3 totals 12 residues. Looked up from germline, CDR1 is SGHRS and CDR2 is YFSETQ. Trimming left V 7 bases short and J 7 bases short, with 12 bases between.

The chain couples TRBV6-2 or TRBV6-3 to TRBJ2-7, with D maybe TRBD1 (6 bases). This CDR3 region has 14 residues. V lost 0 bases and J lost 1, with 7 bases in between. The germline gives CDR1 MNHEY, CDR2 SVGEGT. CDR3: CASSYSDSSYEQYF. CDR3 sequence (DNA): TGTGCCAGCAGTTACTCGGACAGTTCCTACGAGCAGTACTTC.

The J gene is TRBJ2-5, the V gene TRBV11-2, with 8 bases lining up with TRBD1. CDR1 SGHAT and CDR2 FQNNGV come from the germline V gene. The length of the CDR3 is 15 residues. The junction had 7 bases not matched to a gene; V was cut back by 2 bases and J by 5 bases. For the CDR3, the DNA is TGTGCCAGCAGCTTATGGGACAGGATGAGGGAGACCCAGTACTTC. Amino acids: CASSLWDRMRETQYF. Full variable domain (remainder filled in from reference TRBV11-2 and TRBJ2-5): EAGVAQSPRYKIIEKRQSVAFWCNPISGHATLYWYQQILGQGPKLLIQFQNNGVVDDSQLPKDRFSAERLKGVDSTLKIQPAKLEDSAVYLCASSLWDRMRETQYFGPGTRLLVL.

The V gene is TRBV28, the J gene TRBJ1-1, with 7 bases aligning to TRBD1. CDR1 is MDHEN and CDR2 is SYDVKM in the germline V gene. The ends lost 6 bases at V and 4 bases at J; junction bases unmatched: 11. The CDR3 length is 15 residues. CDR3: CASRLTLQGSTEAFF. CDR3 in DNA: TGTGCCAGCAGACTAACACTACAGGGGAGCACTGAAGCTTTCTTT.

V is TRBV28 and J is TRBJ1-2, with 8 positions matching TRBD1. This CDR3 is 14 amino acids long. CDR1 is MDHEN, CDR2 SYDVKM, per germline. The junction had 6 bases not matched to a gene; V was cut back by 7 bases and J by 2 bases. The CDR3 protein is CASNTGQGNYGYTF. DNA for the CDR3: TGTGCCAGCAACACCGGACAGGGAAACTATGGCTACACCTTC.

This clone was seen just once. The CDR3 loop reads CASSQDSGSGNEQFF. As DNA, the CDR3 is TGTGCCAGCAGCCAAGATAGCGGGAGCGGCAATGAGCAGTTCTTC. The chain recombines TRBV3-1 with TRBJ2-1; 9 nucleotides match TRBD2. This CDR3 region has 15 residues. The J segment lost 6 bases and the V segment lost 0 bases, leaving 3 bases of the junction unmatched. The germline V gene has CDR1 LGHDT and CDR2 YNNKEL (reference sequence).

The CDR3 bases are TGTGCCAGCACCAGCCAGGGGTGGACTGAAGCTTTCTTT. Translated, it gives CASTSQGWTEAFF. This chain links TRBV12-3 or TRBV12-4 with TRBJ1-1; tentative D call: TRBD1 (6 bases). The V and J ends lost 7 bases and 5 bases respectively, with 14 bases between them. The CDR3 covers 13 residues.

This clone showed up just a few times. The CDR3 DNA reads as TGTGCCAGCATAGAGAGACTAGCGGGAGGATATGAGCAGTTCTTC. Amino acids: CASIERLAGGYEQFF. The V gene is TRBV2, the J gene TRBJ2-1; 13 bases are a match to TRBD2. This CDR3 is 15 amino acids long. Per the germline V gene, CDR1 is SNHLY and CDR2 is FYNNEI. Trimming cost V 7 bases and J 8 bases; bases outside gene matches: 8.

This clone was seen only a few times. The rearrangement joins TRBV10-2 to TRBJ2-3; TRBD2 aligns across 8 bases. Germline values: CDR1 WSHSY, CDR2 SAAADI. V gave up 7 bases and J gave up 6 bases; unmatched junction bases: 9. This CDR3 has 14 amino acids. The CDR3 coding sequence is TGCGCCAGCACCCAAAGCGGGAGTGCGGATACGCAGTATTTT. Its translation is CASTQSGSADTQYF.

This clone was observed a few times. The chain has TRBV27 and TRBJ2-7, with 9 bases aligning to TRBD2. The V segment lost 7 bases and the J segment 3 bases; nucleotides outside the gene matches: 7. This CDR3 has 14 amino acids. Germline loops: CDR1 MNHEY, CDR2 SMNVEV (reference sequence). CDR3 sequence (DNA): TGTGCCAGCAAGGTGGGACTAGCAGTCTACGAGCAGTACTTC. Encoded protein: CASKVGLAVYEQYF.

This clone was seen a handful of times. V and J are TRBV6-5 and TRBJ1-6, with 9 bases fitting TRBD1. Trimming took 0 bases from V and 7 from J; bases not matched to a gene: 1. The CDR3 loop spans 15 amino acids. Germline V gene sequence: CDR1 MNHEY, CDR2 SVGAGI. The CDR3 DNA is TGTGCCAGCAGTTACTCCGGGACAGGGAATTCACCCCTCCACTTT. Translation gives CASSYSGTGNSPLHF.

V usage is TRBV4-3 and J usage is TRBJ2-6; no clear D. The CDR3 contains 15 residues. V lost 2 bases and J 4 bases, leaving 9 bases between the germline ends. The germline V gene has CDR1 LGHNA and CDR2 YSLEER. In nucleotides, the CDR3 is TGCGCCAGCAGCCAATGGTTTTCCGGGGCCAACGTCCTGACTTTC. It yields the protein CASSQWFSGANVLTF.

This clone was picked up a small number of times. The CDR3 DNA sequence: TGTGCCAGCAGCGACCGGGACAGCCTTTACAATGAGCAGTTCTTC. This gives the protein CASSDRDSLYNEQFF. This chain links TRBV27 with TRBJ2-1; 7 bases align to TRBD1. Germline assignment: CDR1 MNHEY and CDR2 SMNVEV (reference sequence). The CDR3 contains 15 residues. The V and J ends lost 6 bases and 4 bases, in that order; junction bases with no gene match: 9.

This clone was recorded a few times. The chain combines TRBV28 with TRBJ1-3, with a tentative D call TRBD1 (6 bases). Trimming left V 8 bases short and J 4 bases short, with 18 bases between. The CDR3 sequence is 15 residues long. Germline V CDR1 and CDR2: MDHEN, SYDVKM. The DNA of the CDR3 is TGTGCCAGCGGGGTCGGGGGGCAGGTCGGAAACACCATATATTTT. Residues: CASGVGGQVGNTIYF.

Here the CDR3 DNA reads TGTGCCAGCAGTCAGACACGGGGTGACTCTATACCCCAGCATTTT. Translated, it gives CASSQTRGDSIPQHF. This rearrangement joins TRBV28 to TRBJ1-5; D remains unclear. Looked up from germline, CDR1 is MDHEN and CDR2 is SYDVKM. The CDR3 runs to 15 residues. Trimming took 5 bases from V and 10 from J, leaving 21 bases between them.

This clone was observed a few times. The V call is TRBV12-3 or TRBV12-4, the J call TRBJ1-3; D remains unclear. Between the trimmed V and J ends, which lost 6 bases and 8 bases, there was a span of 11 bases. This CDR3 comprises 12 residues. The CDR3, as DNA: TGTGCCAGCAGGTTCATTGGGGACACCATATATTTT. Translating it yields CASRFIGDTIYF.